This T cell receptor (beta chain) was obtained from a study of blood T cell repertoires in COVID-19. Study as a whole: The United States, Italy and Spain were the sources of the acute and convalescent COVID-19 samples. T cells, B-cell-depleted T cells, or PBMCs provided the cDNA or gDNA that served as material.

Germline CDR1 reads SGHRS; CDR2 reads YFSETQ. The CDR3 covers 14 residues. V lost 5 bases, J lost 7 bases, and 6 bases stayed unmatched. Original processing methods: Using reference gene primer amplification, nucleated cell counts were estimated. Here immunoSEQ multiplex PCR was the method, and the copy in TCRdb shows in-frame clones only, minus some. That table supplies the V and J calls and clone size; D and trimming were determined from the DNA. The top ten hold around 4.2% of the sample, which has around 260,000 clones, 80% to 85% seen once. The sample taken for sequencing was peripheral blood. The TCR was taken from a man aged 60 to 69 with acute or convalescent COVID-19. V gene TRBV5-1 combines with J gene TRBJ1-4; TRBD1 matches 9 bases. For the CDR3, the DNA is TGCGCCAGCAGTCTCGGACAGGGGTCTGAAAAACTGTTTTTT. Translated, it gives CASSLGQGSEKLFF.